A single sample is the source of the 17 T cell receptor beta chains below, sequenced in a study of T cells expressing NK-cell markers. Reanalyzing the 5' RACE reads, TCRdb keeps one entry per CDR3 protein, without DNA. The ten most abundant clones cover about 7.1% of a sample with 440,000 or so distinct CDR3 sequences. Sequenced input: blood T cells: a sorted CD56 or NKG2C T cell subset, CD4+ or CD8+ T cells, or bulk PBMC T cells (not recorded which). The source is a woman aged 18 to 75 in good health.

This chain joins TRBV29-1 and TRBJ2-1. The CDR3 totals 16 residues. The germline V gene encodes CDR1 SQVTM and CDR2 ANQGSEA. This CDR3 reads CSVETSAGRSYNEQFF.

The CDR3 here is CAWRDRGGQPQHF. This sequence joins TRBV30 and TRBJ1-5; TCRdb indicates TRBD1, and absent DNA this call remains unverified. The CDR3 is made up of 13 amino acids. Germline V CDR1 and CDR2: GTSNPN, SVGIG (reference sequence).

The rearrangement uses TRBV15 and TRBJ2-1; TCRdb proposes TRBD2, but this gene call is untestable without DNA. Germline V lookup: CDR1 LNHNV, CDR2 YYDKDF (reference sequence). The CDR3 spans 17 residues. Here the CDR3 reads CATSTLIAGSSYNEQFF. The variable domain in full, completed from reference TRBV15 and TRBJ2-1, reads DAMVIQNPRYQVTQFGKPVTLSCSQTLNHNVMYWYQQKSSQAPKLLFHYYDKDFNNEADTPDNFQSRRPNTSFCFLDIRSPGLGDTAMYLCATSTLIAGSSYNEQFFGPGTRLTVL.

The chain joins TRBV6-1 to TRBJ2-2; the TCRdb D gene call, TRBD2, has no DNA to confirm it. This CDR3 contains 16 residues. Germline CDR1 MNHNS, CDR2 SASEGT. The CDR3 spells CASSEEGGDGSGELFF.

This chain connects TRBV7-2 to TRBJ2-3; the D call of TRBD2 rests on TCRdb alone, since no DNA is present to check it. Germline-derived CDR1 and CDR2 are SGHTA and FQGNSA. The CDR3 runs 17 residues. Here the CDR3 reads CASSRGIQRGSTDTQYF.

The chain couples TRBV10-3 to TRBJ2-1. The CDR3 has 17 residues. Germline CDR1 and CDR2: ENHRY and SYGVKD. The CDR3 region is CAISEMDPSSSYNEQFF.

CDR3 amino acids: CASNSGTGYTF. This sequence joins TRBV6-5 and TRBJ1-2; the TCRdb D gene call, TRBD1, has no DNA to confirm it. From germline, CDR1 is MNHEY and CDR2 SVGAGI. The CDR3 contains 11 residues.

The rearrangement uses TRBV20-1 and TRBJ2-3; the D gene TCRdb calls, TRBD2, cannot be checked with no DNA. CDR1 is DFQATT and CDR2 is SNEGSKA in the germline V gene (reference sequence). CDR3 length: 15 amino acids. CDR3 amino acids: CSAPTSGSITDTQYF.

The rearrangement links TRBV5-5 to TRBJ1-2; TCRdb proposes TRBD1, but this gene call is untestable without DNA. The length of the CDR3 is 16 residues. The V gene's germline CDR1 is SGHKS and CDR2 YYEKEE (reference sequence). CDR3 amino acids: CASSLGAGGAYYGYTF.

The chain carries TRBV20-1 and TRBJ2-2; the TRBD2 assignment by TCRdb is unverifiable without DNA. Germline-derived CDR1 and CDR2 are DFQATT and SNEGSKA (reference sequence). This CDR3 is 14 amino acids long. This CDR3 is CSASNSGRSGELFF.

The chain joins TRBV12-3 or TRBV12-4 to TRBJ1-2; TCRdb's D call of TRBD1 is untestable without DNA. The CDR3 sequence is 11 residues long. The CDR3 here is CATGLGYGYTF.

V is TRBV20-1 and J is TRBJ1-1; TCRdb returns TRBD1, unconfirmable since there is no DNA. The CDR3 has 11 amino acids. Germline V gene data show CDR1 as DFQATT and CDR2 as SNEGSKA (reference sequence). The CDR3 loop reads CSVPRDMKAFF.

The rearrangement joins TRBV7-9 to TRBJ2-1. The CDR3 runs 14 residues. Germline assignment: CDR1 SEHNR and CDR2 FQNEAQ (reference sequence). CDR3 amino acids: CASSPNFGVNEQFF.

The V call is TRBV18, the J call TRBJ2-6. CDR3 length equals 15 residues. CDR1 and CDR2 from the germline V gene are KGHSH and LQKENI. The chain's CDR3 is CASSPFVGGANVLTF.

The chain recombines TRBV11-2 with TRBJ2-3; the TCRdb D gene call, TRBD1, has no DNA to confirm it. This CDR3 is 15 amino acids long. CDR1 and CDR2 (germline): SGHAT, FQNNGV. The CDR3: CASSLAGAWADTQYF. The full variable domain, in which reference TRBV11-2 and TRBJ2-3 provide the parts outside the CDR3, is EAGVAQSPRYKIIEKRQSVAFWCNPISGHATLYWYQQILGQGPKLLIQFQNNGVVDDSQLPKDRFSAERLKGVDSTLKIQPAKLEDSAVYLCASSLAGAWADTQYFGPGTRLTVL.

This chain joins TRBV29-1 and TRBJ2-7; absent DNA, TCRdb's TRBD1 call cannot be checked. The CDR3 runs to 12 residues. Germline loops: CDR1 SQVTM, CDR2 ANQGSEA. This CDR3 is CSVWDTPYEQYF.

The chain couples TRBV13 to TRBJ2-7; the D call from TCRdb, TRBD2, cannot be confirmed without DNA. CDR3 length: 11 residues. Germline assignment: CDR1 PRHDT and CDR2 FYEKMQ (reference sequence). CDR3 region: CASSLTGGQYF.